A single sample is the source of the 7 T cell receptor beta chains below, sequenced in a study of CD8 T cells in ankylosing spondylitis. Using its own MiXCR run on the 5' RACE reads, TCRdb lists one record per CDR3 protein. The profile covers around 330,000 distinct CDR3 sequences, with roughly 11% appearing a single time and roughly 9.2% taken by the ten largest. Sequenced sample: blood, either unsorted or a sorted T cell fraction (not recorded which). The receptor source for this set is a female donor with ankylosing spondylitis or in good health (not recorded which).

This clonotype has a count of ten or more. The V gene is TRBV24-1, the J gene TRBJ2-2; 8 positions agree with TRBD2. After removal of 2 bases from V and 6 bases from J, the junction contained 13 bases not matched to a gene. Germline assignment: CDR1 KGHDR and CDR2 SFDVKD. This CDR3 spans 18 amino acids. CDR3 in DNA: TGTGCCACCAGTGATTCCCGGGGTTTAAGCGGGAGTCCCGGGGAGCTGTTTTTT. This translates into CATSDSRGLSGSPGELFF.

A word on this clonotype: Possible read error: a much larger clone is one base away. The chain recombines TRBV10-3 with TRBJ1-2, with D unclear. The CDR3 spans 13 residues. Germline values: CDR1 ENHRY, CDR2 SYGVKD. V lost 8 bases, J lost 1 base, and 11 bases lay in between. CDR3 in DNA: TGTGCCATCGGAACAGCTCGTAACTATGGCTACACCTTC. Protein: CAIGTARNYGYTF.

There are many counts of this clonotype. This chain links TRBV5-1 with TRBJ1-6; possibly TRBD1 for D (6 bases). V was clipped by 1 base and J by 8 bases, with 13 bases between them. This CDR3 comprises 15 residues. Looked up from germline, CDR1 is SGHRS and CDR2 is YFSETQ. The CDR3 DNA reads as TGCGCCAGCAGCTTGCTGGGCAGGGGCGATTCACCCCTCCACTTT. Amino acids: CASSLLGRGDSPLHF.

This sequence joins TRBV27 and TRBJ1-2, with 12 bases that match TRBD1. The V gene's germline CDR1 is MNHEY and CDR2 SMNVEV (reference sequence). The CDR3 has 17 amino acids. V lost 4 bases, J lost 2 bases, and 8 bases stayed unmatched. The CDR3 reads CASSSRDRGLTNYGYTF. Here the CDR3 DNA reads TGTGCCAGCAGTTCCCGGGACAGGGGGCTCACAAACTATGGCTACACCTTC.

The chain is built from TRBV28 and TRBJ2-5; TRBD2 matches 14 bases. The CDR3 extends over 18 amino acids. Per the germline V gene, CDR1 is MDHEN and CDR2 is SYDVKM. V shed 6 bases, J shed 5 bases, and the junction held 14 bases outside the gene matches. CDR3 residues: CASSPGTSGSSYSETQYF. CDR3 nucleotides: TGTGCCAGCAGCCCCGGGACTAGCGGGAGTTCGTACTCGGAGACCCAGTACTTC.

The genes are TRBV27 and TRBJ2-5, with TRBD2 matching over 12 bases. In germline, CDR1 is MNHEY, CDR2 SMNVEV (reference sequence). V was pared by 4 bases and J by 5 bases, with 14 bases of the junction left unmatched. This CDR3 has 18 residues. The CDR3 DNA reads as TGTGCCAGCAGTTATATGCCTCGGACTAGCGGGATGATGGAGACCCAGTACTTC. Protein: CASSYMPRTSGMMETQYF.

This clonotype was seen more than once but under ten times. The CDR3 region is CASSAKSSYEQYF. CDR3 bases: TGTGCCAGCAGCGCAAAAAGCTCCTACGAGCAGTACTTC. The chain is built from TRBV9 and TRBJ2-7, with unresolved D. V was pared by 3 bases and J by 0 bases, with 7 bases between. The CDR3 length is 13 residues. CDR1 SGDLS and CDR2 YYNGEE come from the germline V gene.